Following are 17 T cell receptor beta chains from one sample sequenced in a study of PD-1 blockade in classical Hodgkin lymphoma. Every patient relapsed after autologous stem cell transplantation, and brentuximab vedotin exposure varied. Method: immunoSEQ multiplex PCR; TCRdb's copy keeps in-frame clones and lacks some. The table has approximately 12,000 clones, less than 90% seen once. The starting material was peripheral blood mononuclear cells (PBMCs), obtained at baseline. The receptors were sampled from a human donor with classical Hodgkin lymphoma.

Turning to this clone: Its ends do not fully match the called genes, so a read error is possible. This chain joins TRBV19 and TRBJ2-6; TRBD1 matches 7 bases. The length of the CDR3 is 18 residues. Germline V gene data show CDR1 as LNHDA and CDR2 as SQIVND (reference sequence). Written as DNA, the CDR3 is TGTGCCAGTAGTATAGGACAGGGATTTCACTCTAGGGCCAACGTCCTGACTTTC. It codes for CASSIGQGFHSRANVLTF.

V gene TRBV10-3 combines with J gene TRBJ2-7; a possible D gene is TRBD2 (5 bases). Germline-derived CDR1 and CDR2 are ENHRY and SYGVKD. V gave up 8 bases and J gave up 4 bases, with 9 bases separating them. The CDR3 contains 11 residues. The CDR3 DNA reads TGTGCCATCGGCACGGGGTACGAGCAGTACGTC. Translated: CAIGTGYEQYV.

The chain couples TRBV7-9 to TRBJ2-7; D unresolved. The germline V and J ends were trimmed by 5 bases and 5 bases, with 19 bases remaining between them. CDR1 is SEHNR and CDR2 is FQNEAQ in the germline V gene (reference sequence). The CDR3 has 15 amino acids. The CDR3 nucleotides are TGTGCCAGCAGCCCCCCTATATTTAGGGTGAACGAGCAGTACTTC. Translation: CASSPPIFRVNEQYF.

The chain links TRBV5-1 to TRBJ2-2, with a tentative D call TRBD1 (6 bases). CDR1 SGHRS and CDR2 YFSETQ come from the germline V gene. The ends were cut back, 2 bases at V and 5 bases at J, with 7 bases in the middle. This CDR3 spans 13 amino acids. The CDR3 nucleotides read TGCGCCAGCAGCTTACAGGGAACCGGGGAGCTGTTTTTT. It yields the protein CASSLQGTGELFF.

This clone was detected only a few times. The gene calls are TRBV7-9 and TRBJ2-5; D not resolved. Trimming cost V 4 bases and J 1 base, with 10 bases left between them. Germline lookup yields CDR1 SEHNR and CDR2 FQNEAQ (reference sequence). This CDR3 region has 14 residues. CDR3 residues: CASSSDIFQETQYF. CDR3 nucleotides: TGTGCCAGCAGCTCTGACATTTTCCAAGAGACCCAGTACTTC. Full variable domain (missing parts from reference TRBV7-9 and TRBJ2-5): DTGVSQNPRHKITKRGQNVTFRCDPISEHNRLYWYRQTLGQGPEFLTYFQNEAQLEKSRLLSDRFSAERPKGSFSTLEIQRTEQGDSAMYLCASSSDIFQETQYFGPGTRLLVL.

The chain carries TRBV5-4 and TRBJ2-2; no reliable D call. Trimming cost V 0 bases and J 4 bases, with 7 bases left between them. CDR3 length: 14 residues. The germline CDR1 and CDR2 sequences are SGHNT and YYREEE (reference sequence). CDR3 sequence (DNA): TGTGCCAGCAGCTTGGAGTCGGGCACCGGGGAGCTGTTTTTT. It is translated as CASSLESGTGELFF.

The CDR3 loop is CASRWTANTGELFF. The DNA of the CDR3 is TGTGCCAGTCGCTGGACAGCGAACACCGGGGAGCTGTTTTTT. The gene calls are TRBV19 and TRBJ2-2; TRBD1 is a possible D gene (6 bases). CDR3 length equals 14 residues. CDR1 and CDR2 from the germline V gene are LNHDA and SQIVND (reference sequence). Trimming shortened V by 8 bases and J by 0 bases, and 10 bases separated the two germline ends.

The chain is built from TRBV11-2 and TRBJ2-7; D is undetermined. The CDR3 covers 13 residues. Germline V gene data show CDR1 as SGHAT and CDR2 as FQNNGV. Trimming took 4 bases from V and 7 from J, leaving 14 bases between them. CDR3 region: CASSSDGSQEQYV. Here the CDR3 DNA reads TGTGCCAGCAGCTCGGACGGCTCCCAAGAGCAGTACGTC.

The chain recombines TRBV6-1 with TRBJ1-4; 9 bases are a match to TRBD1. With V trimmed by 1 base and J by 7 bases, 4 bases remained unmatched. The CDR3 runs 15 residues. In germline, CDR1 is MNHNS, CDR2 SASEGT. In nucleotides, the CDR3 is TGTGCCAGCAGTGAAGGGGGGACAGGGTTTGAAAAACTGTTTTTT. Amino acid sequence: CASSEGGTGFEKLFF.

The chain combines TRBV29-1 with TRBJ1-2, with TRBD1 identical over 9 bases. The CDR3 length is 14 residues. In germline, CDR1 is SQVTM, CDR2 ANQGSEA. V was clipped by 7 bases and J by 2 bases; unmatched bases: 8. CDR3 coding DNA: TGCAGCGCGACCGGGACAGGGCGAAACTATGGCTACACCTTC. The encoded protein is CSATGTGRNYGYTF.

The V and J genes are TRBV4-2 and TRBJ1-2, with D possibly TRBD1 on 5 matching bases. Germline lookup yields CDR1 LGHNA and CDR2 YNFKEQ. CDR3 length: 16 residues. Trimming stripped 0 bases from V and 8 bases from J, with 19 bases between. CDR3 loop: CASSQDVSGGGMGYTF. CDR3 nucleotides: TGTGCCAGCAGCCAAGATGTTTCAGGCGGGGGGATGGGCTACACCTTC.

The chain is built from TRBV9 and TRBJ1-2; D unclear. The CDR3 has 13 residues. V was shortened by 2 bases and J by 2 bases, with 7 bases between the two germline ends. Germline loops: CDR1 SGDLS, CDR2 YYNGEE. CDR3 amino acids: CASSVTENYGYTF. CDR3 nucleotides: TGTGCCAGCAGCGTGACGGAGAACTATGGCTACACCTTC.

The V gene is TRBV19, the J gene TRBJ1-1; D is perhaps TRBD1 (5 bases). V shed 5 bases and J shed 1 base, with 11 bases lying between them. The CDR3 is 14 residues long. The V gene's germline CDR1 is LNHDA and CDR2 SQIVND (reference sequence). The CDR3: CASSPRTSNTEAFF. The CDR3 DNA reads as TGTGCCAGTAGTCCTCGGACATCGAACACTGAAGCTTTCTTT.

The chain carries TRBV4-2 and TRBJ1-1, with a weak D call TRBD1 (5 bases). The CDR3 spans 16 residues. V was clipped by 0 bases and J by 5 bases, with 16 bases between them. Germline values: CDR1 LGHNA, CDR2 YNFKEQ. The CDR3 DNA sequence: TGTGCCAGCAGCCAAGATGGGGGGGGATCGGGGACTGAAGCTTTCTTT. This codes for CASSQDGGGSGTEAFF.

The V gene is TRBV11-1, the J gene TRBJ1-2; D not resolved. The CDR3 totals 13 residues. The V gene lost 2 bases and the J gene lost 3 bases, with 7 bases spanning the gap. Germline lookup yields CDR1 SGHAT and CDR2 FQDESV (reference sequence). The CDR3 DNA follows: TGTGCCAGCAGCTTACAGATGGACTATGGCTACACCTTC. Translated: CASSLQMDYGYTF.

V and J are TRBV28 and TRBJ2-7, with 12 positions matching TRBD2. Per germline, CDR1 MDHEN and CDR2 SYDVKM. The V and J ends lost 4 bases and 1 base, in that order; junction bases with no gene match: 8. The CDR3 has 17 residues. The DNA for the CDR3 is TGTGCCAGCAGTTCCCAAAGCGGACTAGCGGGGTCCTACGAGCAGTACTTC. Its translation: CASSSQSGLAGSYEQYF.

The CDR3 is CASSAGLNTIYF. In DNA, the CDR3 is TGTGCCAGTAGTGCCGGTCTAAACACCATATATTTT. This rearrangement joins TRBV19 to TRBJ1-3; D remains ambiguous. V was cut by 5 bases and J by 6 bases, with 8 bases left in between. The CDR3 runs 12 residues. Germline assignment: CDR1 LNHDA and CDR2 SQIVND (reference sequence).